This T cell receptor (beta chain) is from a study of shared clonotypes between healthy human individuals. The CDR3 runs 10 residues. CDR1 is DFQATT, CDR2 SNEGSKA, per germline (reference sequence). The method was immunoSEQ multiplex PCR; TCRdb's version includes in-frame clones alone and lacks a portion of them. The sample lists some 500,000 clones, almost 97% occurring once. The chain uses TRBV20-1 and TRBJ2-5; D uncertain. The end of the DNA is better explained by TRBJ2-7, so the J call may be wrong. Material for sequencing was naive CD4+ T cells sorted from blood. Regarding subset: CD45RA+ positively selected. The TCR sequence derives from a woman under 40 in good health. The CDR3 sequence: CSATEYEQYF. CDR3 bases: TGCAGTGCTACGGAGTACGAGCAGTACTTC.